The following is a TCR beta chain sequence with its context. This entry is derived from a study of OX40 agonist ivuxolimab in advanced cancers. Study context: With ivuxolimab, an agonistic anti-OX40 (CD134) antibody, patients were treated. Dose-escalation cases comprised hepatocellular carcinoma, melanoma, renal cell or head and neck cancer. Having had anti-PD-1, anti-PD-L1 or anti-CTLA-4 therapy before was allowed, and approximately 40% had some.

Anyone with autoimmune disease history or systemic immunosuppression was excluded. Data came from immunoSEQ multiplex PCR; TCRdb stores just in-frame clones and leaves some out. Among around 80,000 clones listed, approximately 79% were seen once. The germline V gene has CDR1 SGHRS and CDR2 YFSETQ. CDR3 size: 14 residues. The germline V and J ends were trimmed by 3 bases and 5 bases, with 11 bases remaining between them. The sample in question was CD4+ or CD8+ T cells sorted from blood, obtained in a trial of the OX40 agonist ivuxolimab. The origin of this receptor is an adult with an advanced solid tumor such as melanoma, head and neck, liver or kidney cancer. The chain employs TRBV5-1 and TRBJ1-4; D may be TRBD1 (5 bases). CDR3 protein: CASSSAGTNEKLFF. CDR3 bases: TGCGCCAGCAGCTCAGCCGGGACGAATGAAAAACTGTTTTTT. Full variable domain (remainder filled in from reference TRBV5-1 and TRBJ1-4): KAGVTQTPRYLIKTRGQQVTLSCSPISGHRSVSWYQQTPGQGLQFLFEYFSETQRNKGNFPGRFSGRQFSNSRSEMNVSTLELGDSALYLCASSSAGTNEKLFFGSGTQLSVL.